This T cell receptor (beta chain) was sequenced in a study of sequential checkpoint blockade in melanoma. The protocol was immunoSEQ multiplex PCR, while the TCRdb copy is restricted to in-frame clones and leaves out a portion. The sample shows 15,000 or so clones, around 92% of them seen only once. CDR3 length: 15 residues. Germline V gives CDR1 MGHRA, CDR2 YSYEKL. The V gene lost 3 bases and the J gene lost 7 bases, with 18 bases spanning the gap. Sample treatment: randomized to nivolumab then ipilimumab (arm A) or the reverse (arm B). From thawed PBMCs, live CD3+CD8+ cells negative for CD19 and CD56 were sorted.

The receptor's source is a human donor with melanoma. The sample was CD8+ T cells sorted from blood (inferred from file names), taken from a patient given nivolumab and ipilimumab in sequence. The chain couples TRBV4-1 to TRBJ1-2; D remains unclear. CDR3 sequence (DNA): TGCGCCAGCAGCCAGACTGGGAGAACACAGTTTGGCTACACCTTC. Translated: CASSQTGRTQFGYTF.